This T cell receptor (beta chain) emerged from a study of glioma-infiltrating T cells. Study results and caveats: Very few CDR3 sequences were shared between tissue and blood. Tissue-blood divergence was below expectation in non-neoplastic patients, above in gliomas.

The CDR3 runs 18 residues. From germline, CDR1 is MNHNS and CDR2 SASEGT. TCR alpha and beta CDR3 regions were amplified from RNA using iRepertoire nested multiplex PCR. For one-step reverse transcription and amplification, 100-400 ng of tissue mRNA or PBMC total RNA was used. Via MiXCR, TCRdb re-called the multiplex PCR reads, giving one row per CDR3 protein. The data show about 200,000 distinct CDR3 sequences, around 30% seen once. Regarding this clonotype: Antigen specificity is unknown. One end of the junction does not line up with germline, which may come from a read error.

The chain recombines TRBV6-1 with TRBJ2-1; perhaps TRBD1 as D (6 bases). This receptor was taken from a human donor with low-grade glioma or glioblastoma, undergoing nonglioma brain surgery, or in good health (not recorded which). The sequencing input was glioma tissue, nonneoplastic brain tissue, or PBMCs (not recorded which). The CDR3 sequence is CARSERDKGTIIANEQFF. In nucleotides, the CDR3 is TGTGCCAGAAGTGAAAGGGATAAGGGGACAATTATCGCCAACGAGCAGTTCTTC.